This T cell receptor (beta chain) was identified during a study of cytomegalovirus exposure and HLA in healthy donors. Study as a whole: In an earlier analysis, around 120 million unique TCR beta sequences were found from about 180 million T cells. Roughly 85 million unique TCRs from HLA-typed donors were held in an early release of data.

Both 60 Vbeta primers and 13 Jbeta primers went into the PCR. Data came from immunoSEQ multiplex PCR; TCRdb stores just in-frame clones and leaves some out. There are roughly 38,000 clones in the sample; about 72% occur only once, and about 8% lies in the top ten. The sequenced sample was PBMCs. The origin of this receptor is a young woman in good health and CMV-seropositive.

The CDR3 DNA sequence: TGTGCCAGCAGCCTCCGGGGTGGCAGCGGGGATTACGAGCAGTACTTC. Its protein product is CASSLRGGSGDYEQYF. The chain combines TRBV28 with TRBJ2-7, with 7 bases identical to TRBD2. The CDR3 contains 16 residues. The ends lost 6 bases at V and 4 bases at J; junction bases unmatched: 15. In germline, CDR1 is MDHEN, CDR2 SYDVKM.